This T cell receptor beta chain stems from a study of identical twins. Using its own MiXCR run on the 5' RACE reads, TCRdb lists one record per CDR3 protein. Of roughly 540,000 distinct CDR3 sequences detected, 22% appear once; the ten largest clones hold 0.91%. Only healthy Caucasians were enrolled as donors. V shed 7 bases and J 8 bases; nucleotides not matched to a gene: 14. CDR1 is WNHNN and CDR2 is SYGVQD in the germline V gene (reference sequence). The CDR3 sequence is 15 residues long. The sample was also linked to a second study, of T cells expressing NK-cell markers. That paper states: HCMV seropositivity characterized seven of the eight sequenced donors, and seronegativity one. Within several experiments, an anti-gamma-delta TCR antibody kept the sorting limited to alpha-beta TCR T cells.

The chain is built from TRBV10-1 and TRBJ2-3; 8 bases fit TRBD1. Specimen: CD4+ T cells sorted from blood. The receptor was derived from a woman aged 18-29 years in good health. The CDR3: CASTPHAQGASTQYF. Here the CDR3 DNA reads TGCGCCAGCACCCCGCACGCGCAGGGGGCAAGTACGCAGTATTTT.